The 2 T cell receptor beta chains below all came from one sample that was sequenced in a study of technical replicates of blood from several donors. The table came from immunoSEQ multiplex PCR; TCRdb's copy has only in-frame clones and leaves some out. In the table there are about 84,000 clones, 93% of which are singletons. Source material: T cells isolated from PBMCs. These receptors were obtained from a human donor in good health.

As concerns this clone: A read error may produce the germline difference seen at one junction end. This chain connects TRBV2 to TRBJ1-2; the D gene is possibly TRBD1 (5 bases). CDR3 size: 12 residues. Germline values: CDR1 SNHLY, CDR2 FYNNEI. The CDR3 loop reads CASRWWGARVAF. Here the CDR3 DNA reads TGTGCCAGCCGGTGGTGGGGCGCCAGGGTAGCCTTC.

The chain is built from TRBV11-3 and TRBJ2-7; 7 bases are shared with TRBD1. Germline assignment: CDR1 SGHNT and CDR2 YENEEA. The trim removed 1 base at V and 2 bases at J, leaving 2 bases unmatched. CDR3 size: 14 residues. CDR3: CASSLAGTAYEQYF. CDR3 nucleotides: TGTGCCAGCAGCTTAGCCGGGACAGCCTACGAGCAGTACTTC. The variable domain in full, completed from reference TRBV11-3 and TRBJ2-7, reads EAGVVQSPRYKIIEKKQPVAFWCNPISGHNTLYWYLQNLGQGPELLIRYENEEAVDDSQLPKDRFSAERLKGVDSTLKIQPAELGDSAVYLCASSLAGTAYEQYFGPGTRLTVT.